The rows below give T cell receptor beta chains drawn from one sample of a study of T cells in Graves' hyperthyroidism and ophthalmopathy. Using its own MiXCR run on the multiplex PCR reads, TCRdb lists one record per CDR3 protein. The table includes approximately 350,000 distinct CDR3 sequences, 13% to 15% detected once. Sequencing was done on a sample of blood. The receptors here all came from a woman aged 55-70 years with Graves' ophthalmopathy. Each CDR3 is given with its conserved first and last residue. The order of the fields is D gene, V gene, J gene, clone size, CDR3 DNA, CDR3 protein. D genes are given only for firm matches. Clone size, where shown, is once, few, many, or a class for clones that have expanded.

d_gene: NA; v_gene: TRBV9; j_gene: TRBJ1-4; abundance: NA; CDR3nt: TGTGCCAGCAGCGTTGTAGCCGGAGACGGTGAAAAACTGTTTTTT; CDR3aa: CASSVVAGDGEKLFF
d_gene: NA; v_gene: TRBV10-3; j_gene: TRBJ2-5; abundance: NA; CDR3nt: TGTGCCATCAGTGAGATGCGGGGCCAAGAGACCCAGTACTTC; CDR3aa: CAISEMRGQETQYF
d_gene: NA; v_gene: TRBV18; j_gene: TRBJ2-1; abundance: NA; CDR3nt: TGTGCCAGCTCACCACAGGAAAATGAGCAGTTCTTC; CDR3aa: CASSPQENEQFF
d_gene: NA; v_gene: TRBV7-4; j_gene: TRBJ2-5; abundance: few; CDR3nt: TGTGCCAGGCCTCGGGAGACCCAGTACTTC; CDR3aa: CARPRETQYF
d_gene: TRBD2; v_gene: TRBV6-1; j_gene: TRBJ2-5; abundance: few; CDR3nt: TGTGCCAGCAGTCCACCCCTTGGTGGGAGGGCCGCTTTGGAGACCCAGTACTTC; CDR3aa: CASSPPLGGRAALETQYF
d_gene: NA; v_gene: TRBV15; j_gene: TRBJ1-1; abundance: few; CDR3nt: TGTGCCACCAGCAGAGATCGAGGGGGCACTGAAGCTTTCTTT; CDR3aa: CATSRDRGGTEAFF
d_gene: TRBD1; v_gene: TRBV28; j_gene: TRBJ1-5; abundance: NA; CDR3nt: TGTGCCAGCAGCCCCGGGACAGGGGATTCGAATCAGCCCCAGCATTTT; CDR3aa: CASSPGTGDSNQPQHF
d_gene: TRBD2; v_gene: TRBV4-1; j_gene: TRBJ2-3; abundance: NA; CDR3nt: TGCGCCAGCAGCCAAGTGGGGACTAGCGGGAGTGAAGATACGCAGTATTTT; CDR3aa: CASSQVGTSGSEDTQYF
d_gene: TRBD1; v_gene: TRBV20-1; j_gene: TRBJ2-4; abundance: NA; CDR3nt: TGCAGTGCCCAACCTCCGCGACAGGGAAAAAACATTCAGTACTTC; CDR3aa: CSAQPPRQGKNIQYF
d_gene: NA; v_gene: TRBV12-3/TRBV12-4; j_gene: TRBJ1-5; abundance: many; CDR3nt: TGTGCCAGCAGTTCAGGACGGACCAATCAGCCCCAGCATTTT; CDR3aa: CASSSGRTNQPQHF
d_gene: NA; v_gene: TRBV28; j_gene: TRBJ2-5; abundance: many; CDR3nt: TGTGCCAGCAGTGTGCAGAACCAAGAGACCCAGTACTTC; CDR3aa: CASSVQNQETQYF
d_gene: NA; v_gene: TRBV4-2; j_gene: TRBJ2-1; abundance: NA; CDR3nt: TGTGCCAGCAGCCAAGGTCCGGGAGTGAACCCGGGCTACAATGAGCAGTTCTTC; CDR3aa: CASSQGPGVNPGYNEQFF
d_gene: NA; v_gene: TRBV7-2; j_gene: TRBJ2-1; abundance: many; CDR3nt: TGTGCCAGCAGTACTGAACCTGGGGTCAATGAGCAGTTCTTC; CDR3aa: CASSTEPGVNEQFF
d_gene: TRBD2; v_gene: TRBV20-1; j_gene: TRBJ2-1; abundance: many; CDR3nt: TGCAGTGCTAGAGATCGGACTAGCGGGAGGAGCTCCTACAATGAGCAGTTCTTC; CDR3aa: CSARDRTSGRSSYNEQFF
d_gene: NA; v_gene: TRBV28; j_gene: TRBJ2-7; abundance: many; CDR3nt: TGTGCCAGCAGTGGGGAGAGGGACATCTCCTACGAGCAGTACTTC; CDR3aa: CASSGERDISYEQYF
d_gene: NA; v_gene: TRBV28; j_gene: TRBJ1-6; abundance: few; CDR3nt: TGTGCCAGCCAAATAGACTCGAGCTCCTATAATTCACCCCTCCACTTT; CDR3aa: CASQIDSSSYNSPLHF
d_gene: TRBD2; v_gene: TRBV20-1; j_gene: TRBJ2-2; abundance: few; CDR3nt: TGCAGTGCTGTCCGGACTAGCGGGAGCATCGCCGGGGAGCTGTTTTTT; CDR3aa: CSAVRTSGSIAGELFF
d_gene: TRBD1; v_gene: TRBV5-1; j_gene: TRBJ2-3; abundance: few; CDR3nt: TGTGCCAGCAGCGTAAAACCGGCAGGGGGTTGGGCAGATACGCAGTATTTT; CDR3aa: CASSVKPAGGWADTQYF
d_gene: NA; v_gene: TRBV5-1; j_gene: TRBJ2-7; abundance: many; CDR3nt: TGCGCCAGCAGCCTGCTGACTAGACGGTACGAGCAGTACTTC; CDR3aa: CASSLLTRRYEQYF
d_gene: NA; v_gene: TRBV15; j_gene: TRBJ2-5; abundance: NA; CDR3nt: TGTGCCACCAGCAGGGATAACGGGGACGAGACCCAGTACTTC; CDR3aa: CATSRDNGDETQYF
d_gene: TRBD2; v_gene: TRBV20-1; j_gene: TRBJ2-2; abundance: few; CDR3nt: TGCAGTGCTAGCCACAGCGGGAGAACCGGGGAGCTGTTTTTT; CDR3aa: CSASHSGRTGELFF
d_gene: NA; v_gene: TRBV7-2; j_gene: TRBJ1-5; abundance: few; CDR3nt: TGTGCCAGCAGCTTAGCCGGGGTAAGCGAACCCCAGCATTTT; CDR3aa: CASSLAGVSEPQHF
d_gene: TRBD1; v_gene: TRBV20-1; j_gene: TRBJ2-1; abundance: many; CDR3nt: TGCAGTGCTAGGAAGGGGACAGGGGGGAACAATGAGCAGTTCTTC; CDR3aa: CSARKGTGGNNEQFF
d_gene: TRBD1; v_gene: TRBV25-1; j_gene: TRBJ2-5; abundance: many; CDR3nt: TGTGCCAGCAGAGCAAAAGCCGGGACAGAGGGAGAGACCCAGTACTTC; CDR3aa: CASRAKAGTEGETQYF
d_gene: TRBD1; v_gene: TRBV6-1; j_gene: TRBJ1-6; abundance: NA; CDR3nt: TGTGCCAGCAGTGAATCTGGACAGGGGAATTCACCCCTCCACTTT; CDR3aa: CASSESGQGNSPLHF
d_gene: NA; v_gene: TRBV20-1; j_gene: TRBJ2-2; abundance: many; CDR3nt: TGCAGTGCTAGAAGACAGGGGAGGGACACCGGGGAGCTGTTTTTT; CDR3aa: CSARRQGRDTGELFF
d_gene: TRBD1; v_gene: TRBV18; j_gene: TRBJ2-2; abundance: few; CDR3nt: TGTGCCAGCTCACCCGGGACAGGGGGCGCAGACACCGGGGAGCTGTTTTTT; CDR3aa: CASSPGTGGADTGELFF
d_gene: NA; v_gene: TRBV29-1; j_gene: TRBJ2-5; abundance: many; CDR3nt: TGCAGCGTTGTGGGCAGGGTAACAGAGACCCAGTACTTC; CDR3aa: CSVVGRVTETQYF
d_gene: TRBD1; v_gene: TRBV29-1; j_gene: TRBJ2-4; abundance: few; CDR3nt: TGCAGCGGAGGACAGGGAAACATTCAGTACTTC; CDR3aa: CSGGQGNIQYF
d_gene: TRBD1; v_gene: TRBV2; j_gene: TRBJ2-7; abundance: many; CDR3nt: TGTGCCAGCAGTGGATACAGGGGGCCCACCTACGAGCAGTACTTC; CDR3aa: CASSGYRGPTYEQYF
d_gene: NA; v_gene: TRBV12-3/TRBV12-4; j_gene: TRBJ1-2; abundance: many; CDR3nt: TGTGCCAGCAGTCTCCACGGGGGGCGCGAGTATGGCTACACCTTC; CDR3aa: CASSLHGGREYGYTF
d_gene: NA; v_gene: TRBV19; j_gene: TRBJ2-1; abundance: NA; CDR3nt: TGTGCCAGTAGTAGTCGAGGTAGCCGAAATGAGCAGTTCTTC; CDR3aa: CASSSRGSRNEQFF
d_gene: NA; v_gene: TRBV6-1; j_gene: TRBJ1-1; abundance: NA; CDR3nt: TGTGCCAGCAGTGAAAGGGCGTCGGGCACTGAAGCTTTCTTT; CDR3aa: CASSERASGTEAFF
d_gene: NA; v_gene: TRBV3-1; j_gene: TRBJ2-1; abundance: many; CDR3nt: TGTGCCAGCAGCCAAGTCAGCTACAATGAGCAGTTCTTC; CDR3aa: CASSQVSYNEQFF
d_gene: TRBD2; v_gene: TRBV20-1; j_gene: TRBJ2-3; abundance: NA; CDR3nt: TGCAGTGCTACTAGCGGGAGTTTTGGAGATACGCAGTATTTT; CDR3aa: CSATSGSFGDTQYF
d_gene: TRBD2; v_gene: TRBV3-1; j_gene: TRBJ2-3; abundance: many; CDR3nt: TGTGCCAGCAGCCAGGTTACTAGCGGGAGGGGGGGTCTGGCAGATACGCAGTATTTT; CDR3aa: CASSQVTSGRGGLADTQYF
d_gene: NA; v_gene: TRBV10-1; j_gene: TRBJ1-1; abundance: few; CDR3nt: TGCGCCAGCAGTGAGTCTGGGGGTTCGGACACTGAAGCTTTCTTT; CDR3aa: CASSESGGSDTEAFF
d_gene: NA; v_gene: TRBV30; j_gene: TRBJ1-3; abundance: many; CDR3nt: TGTGCCTGGAGTTCAGGAGGAGGAAACACCATATATTTT; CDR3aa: CAWSSGGGNTIYF
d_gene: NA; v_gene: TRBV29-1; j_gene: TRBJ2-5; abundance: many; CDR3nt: TGCAGCGTTGTAGTTGGGGCCGGGAAAGAGACCCAGTACTTC; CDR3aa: CSVVVGAGKETQYF
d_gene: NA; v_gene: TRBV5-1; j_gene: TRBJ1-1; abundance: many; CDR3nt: TGCGCCAGCTCCTCAGCAGGGGCCGCTGAAGCTTTCTTT; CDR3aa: CASSSAGAAEAFF
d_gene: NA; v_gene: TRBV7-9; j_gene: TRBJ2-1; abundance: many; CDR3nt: TGTGCCAGCAGCTTCCCCGGGACTTACTACAATGAGCAGTTCTTC; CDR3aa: CASSFPGTYYNEQFF
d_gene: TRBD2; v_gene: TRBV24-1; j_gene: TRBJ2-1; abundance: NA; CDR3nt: TGTGCCACCAGTGATTGGGCGGGAGGCACCTACAATGAGCAGTTCTTC; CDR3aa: CATSDWAGGTYNEQFF
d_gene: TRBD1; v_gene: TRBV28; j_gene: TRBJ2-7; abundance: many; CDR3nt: TGTGCCAGCAGTACCGGGACAGGAGGTCACGAGCAGTACTTC; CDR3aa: CASSTGTGGHEQYF
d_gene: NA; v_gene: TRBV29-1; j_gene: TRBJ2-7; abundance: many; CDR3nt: TGCAGCGTTGATAACGGGGTCGGAGGCTACGAGCAGTACTTC; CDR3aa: CSVDNGVGGYEQYF
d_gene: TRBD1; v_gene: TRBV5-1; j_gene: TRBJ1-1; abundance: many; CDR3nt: TGCGCCAGCAGCGTGGGACAGACGAACACTGAAGCTTTCTTT; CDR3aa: CASSVGQTNTEAFF
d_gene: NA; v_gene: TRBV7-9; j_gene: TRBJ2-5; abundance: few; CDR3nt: TGTGCCAGCAGCCTCCTCCGGACAGCTAAAGAGACCCAGTACTTC; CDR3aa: CASSLLRTAKETQYF
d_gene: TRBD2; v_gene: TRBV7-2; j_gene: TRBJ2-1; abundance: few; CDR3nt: TGTGCCAGCAGCATTCTAGCGGGCTACAATGAGCAGTTCTTC; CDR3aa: CASSILAGYNEQFF
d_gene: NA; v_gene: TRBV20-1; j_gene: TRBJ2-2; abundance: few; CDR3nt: TGCAGTGCTAAAGCAAGCCGGACCGGGGAGCTGTTTTTT; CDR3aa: CSAKASRTGELFF
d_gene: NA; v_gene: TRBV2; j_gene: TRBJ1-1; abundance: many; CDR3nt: TGTGCCAGCAGTGACCGGGGCAGGGAGGACACTGAAGCTTTCTTT; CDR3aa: CASSDRGREDTEAFF
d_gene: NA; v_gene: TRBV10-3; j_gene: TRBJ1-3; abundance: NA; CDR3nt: TGTGCCATCAGTGGAGGTCCTACATCTGGAAACACCATATATTTT; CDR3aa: CAISGGPTSGNTIYF
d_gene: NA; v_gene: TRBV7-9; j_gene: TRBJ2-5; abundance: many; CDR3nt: TGTGCCAGCAGCCCAGGATTTGCAGAGACCCAGTACTTC; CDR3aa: CASSPGFAETQYF
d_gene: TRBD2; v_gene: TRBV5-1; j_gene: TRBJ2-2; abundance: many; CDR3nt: TGCGCCAGCAGCTTGAGCGGGGGGCCTGGCCGGGAGCTGTTTTTT; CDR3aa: CASSLSGGPGRELFF
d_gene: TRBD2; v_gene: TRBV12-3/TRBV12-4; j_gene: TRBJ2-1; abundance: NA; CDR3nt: TGTGCCAGCAGTTTACTTGGGACTAGCGGAAATGAGCAGTTCTTC; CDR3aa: CASSLLGTSGNEQFF
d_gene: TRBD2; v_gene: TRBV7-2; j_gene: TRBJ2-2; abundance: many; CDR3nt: TGTGCCAGCAGCTTGCTAGCGGGGCGAGTCACCGGGGAGCTGTTTTTT; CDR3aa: CASSLLAGRVTGELFF
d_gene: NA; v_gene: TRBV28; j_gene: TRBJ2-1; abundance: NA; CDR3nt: TGTGCCAGCAGGGAATCCGGGGGATACTACAATGAGCAGTTCTTC; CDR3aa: CASRESGGYYNEQFF
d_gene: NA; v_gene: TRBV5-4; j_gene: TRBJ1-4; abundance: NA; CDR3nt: TGTGCCAGCAGCTCGGACACAGGCACCGGTAATGAAAAACTGTTTTTT; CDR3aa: CASSSDTGTGNEKLFF
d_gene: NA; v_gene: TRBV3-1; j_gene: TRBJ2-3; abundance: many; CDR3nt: TGTGCCAGCAGCCAAGACGGGGTAGTGGGACCGACGCAGTATTTT; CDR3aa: CASSQDGVVGPTQYF
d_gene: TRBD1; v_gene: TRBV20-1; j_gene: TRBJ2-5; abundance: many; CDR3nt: TGCAGTGCTAGAAGGACAGGGGAAGAGACCCAGTACTTC; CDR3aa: CSARRTGEETQYF
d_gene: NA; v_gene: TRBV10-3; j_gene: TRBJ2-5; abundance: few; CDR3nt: TGTGCCATCAGTGGGGCAGGAGGGCTCCAAGAGACCCAGTACTTC; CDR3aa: CAISGAGGLQETQYF